This T cell receptor beta chain was recorded in a study of T cells after yellow fever vaccination. This clonotype was picked up a small number of times. The CDR3 covers 13 residues. The ends lost 6 bases at V and 7 bases at J; junction bases unmatched: 8. Germline lookup yields CDR1 KGHSH and CDR2 LQKENI. Conversion of TCR transcripts into cDNA relied on 5'RACE template switching, which added a universal primer site and UMIs. TCRdb re-called the 5' RACE reads with MiXCR, one entry per CDR3 protein. Here the sample spans over 300,000 distinct CDR3 sequences, more than 3% being singletons. The origin of this receptor is a man between 18 and 35 years old who received the YFV17D yellow fever vaccine. Sequencing used PBMCs, obtained on the day of the yellow fever booster vaccination. The chain links TRBV18 to TRBJ1-2, with 7 bases fitting TRBD1. In DNA, the CDR3 is TGTGCCAGCTCTCCCACAGGGGACCCTGGCTACACCTTC. This codes for CASSPTGDPGYTF.